Presented here are 3 T cell receptor beta chains from one specimen sequenced in a study of T-cell reconstitution after alpha-beta-depleted transplantation in children (dated by TCRdb to the mid-2010s). The library was made by PCR. Sequencing instrument: Illumina HiSeq 2500. TCR libraries were prepared with molecular barcoding, using unique molecular identifiers to normalize TCRbeta repertoire quantification. TCRdb cleaned the public reads at Q25 with fastp, built clones with MiXCR and kept in-frame beta chains. Rows with one shared CDR3 protein collapse into an entry with the most common genes and DNA. This sample lists roughly 500,000 distinct CDR3 sequences; approximately 32% were detected once. The ten top clones hold approximately 2.3% of the sample. Source: PBMCs from the stem cell graft donor, taken from the stem cell graft. The receptor set was obtained from a human donor who donated a stem cell graft to a child with aplastic anemia.

This clonotype was observed a few times. The chain combines TRBV7-2 with TRBJ2-7, with D tentatively TRBD1 (5 bases). V was shortened by 0 bases and J by 7 bases, with 13 bases between the two germline ends. CDR1 is SGHTA and CDR2 is FQGNSA in the germline V gene. CDR3 length: 14 amino acids. As DNA, the CDR3 is TGTGCCAGCAGCTTAGCGCAGGGTCTTAGAGAGCAGTACTTC. Its protein product is CASSLAQGLREQYF.

This clonotype was recorded a few times. The chain is built from TRBV12-3 or TRBV12-4 and TRBJ1-3; 7 nucleotides agree with TRBD1. V lost 4 bases and J lost 4; bases outside the gene matches: 7. This CDR3 region has 15 residues. The CDR3 sequence: CASSSTGNDGNTIYF. The CDR3 DNA sequence: TGTGCCAGCAGTTCGACAGGGAACGACGGAAACACCATATATTTT.

The chain uses TRBV12-3 or TRBV12-4 and TRBJ2-5, with 10 bases fitting TRBD1. After removal of 7 bases from V and 7 bases from J, the junction contained 12 bases not matched to a gene. The CDR3 is made up of 15 amino acids. The CDR3, as DNA: TGTGCCAGCAAAGAAGGGACAGGGGCCCGCGGGACCCAGTACTTC. It yields the protein CASKEGTGARGTQYF.